These T cell receptor beta chains were read from a single sample in a study of fetal regulatory T cell absence and autoimmunity. Some clones are missing from TCRdb's copy, which holds only in-frame ones; the method was immunoSEQ multiplex PCR. The table includes 95,000 to 100,000 clones, about three quarters detected once. Input material: pancreas tissue. The receptors come from a male donor with IPEX syndrome. CDR3s include the opening cysteine and the closing phenylalanine or tryptophan. The order of the fields is J gene, CDR3 length, V gene, D gene, clone size, CDR3 protein, CDR3 DNA. The D gene is left open where the match is weak. The size of a clone is reported for some rows only, either as once, few or many, or as a class for expanded clones.

>TRBJ2-3|14|TRBV13|TRBD2|few
CASSLLAGADTQYF
TGTGCCAGCAGCTTACTAGCGGGAGCAGATACGCAGTATTTT
>TRBJ1-1|14|TRBV5-1|TRBD1|-
CASSRDRVNTEAFF
TGCGCCAGCAGCCGGGACAGAGTGAACACTGAAGCTTTCTTT
>TRBJ2-5|12|TRBV11-2|-|-
CASSLGSDIQYF
TGTGCCAGCAGCTTAGGATCGGACATCCAGTACTTC
>TRBJ2-5|16|TRBV4-1|TRBD2|-
CASSPRLAGLQETQYF
TGCGCCAGCAGCCCCCGACTAGCGGGGCTTCAAGAGACCCAGTACTTC
>TRBJ1-1|14|TRBV5-4|-|-
CASSSDTMNTEAFF
TGTGCCAGCAGCTCGGACACCATGAACACTGAAGCTTTCTTT
>TRBJ2-5|15|TRBV15|-|-
CATSRPGQTQETQYF
TGTGCCACCAGCAGACCCGGACAGACTCAAGAGACCCAGTACTTC
>TRBJ2-3|15|TRBV11-2|TRBD2|-
CASSLGGRARDTQYF
TGTGCCAGCAGCTTAGGCGGGAGGGCCAGGGATACGCAGTATTTT
>TRBJ2-3|12|TRBV5-1|-|-
CASYQRTDTQYF
TGCGCCAGTTATCAGCGCACAGATACGCAGTATTTT
>TRBJ1-6|16|TRBV30|TRBD1|-
CAWSAGTGAFGSPLHF
TGTGCCTGGAGCGCCGGGACAGGGGCCTTCGGGTCACCCCTCCACTTT
>TRBJ2-3|10|TRBV6-5|-|once
CASSEPTQYF
TGTGCCAGCAGTGAACCCACGCAGTATTTT